The present T cell receptor (beta chain) was sequenced within a study of T-cell memory formation after mild COVID-19. Only a few counts were recorded for this clonotype. Its antigen is unknown. Study-wide findings and caveats: Clones that contracted from day 15 to 85 had balanced CD4/CD8; later expanders were CD4+ biased. Researchers report contracting CD4+ clones mostly in CM and EM, with CD8+ clones in EMRA. There was no confirmation that second-wave clones peaking on day 37 were SARS-CoV-2 specific.

The V end lost 6 bases, the J end lost 7 bases, and 15 bases lay between the germline ends. Germline loops: CDR1 MNHEY, CDR2 SVGAGI. The CDR3 covers 13 residues. TCRdb processed the 5' RACE reads anew with MiXCR; each CDR3 protein has one entry. The table records 540,000 or so distinct CDR3 sequences, approximately 20% of them present only once. This chain joins TRBV6-5 and TRBJ2-5, with TRBD2 as a possible D gene (6 bases). The TCR sequence derives from an adult woman who had mild COVID-19 (a few samples of this study predate the infection). Cell type and time point are not known. Sequenced material: PBMCs or a T cell subset sorted from them (not recorded which). CDR3 amino acids: CASRITSFGTQYF. For the CDR3, the DNA is TGTGCCAGCAGGATTACTAGCTTCGGGACCCAGTACTTC.